This TCR beta chain was recorded in a study of T cell responses to AZD1222 COVID-19 vaccine. Overall study: Pooling was applied to second doses at about 4 or about 12 weeks. Overall study results and limits: Females made up more of the donors, who were largely white British, and clonal diversity may have come out too low. Among vaccine-associated CD4 TCRs, coverage spanned spike, with dominance at 160-218 and 743-854. Nearly half of spike-specific TCRs reportedly go after variant regions that carry no mutations.

The CDR3 contains 15 residues. Germline V CDR1 and CDR2: SGHNT, YENEEA. V was clipped by 3 bases and J by 5 bases; unmatched bases: 9. A remark on this clone: What it binds is unknown.

Some clones are missing from TCRdb's copy, which holds only in-frame ones; the method was immunoSEQ multiplex PCR. The table includes roughly 150,000 clones, 80% to 90% detected once. The sequence came from an adult in good health. The sequencing used peripheral blood, collected on day 0 of AZD1222 vaccination. The chain is built from TRBV11-3 and TRBJ2-5; 7 nucleotides agree with TRBD1. This CDR3 reads CASSFSFGRGETQYF. The CDR3 nucleotides read TGTGCCAGCAGCTTTTCCTTCGGCAGGGGGGAGACCCAGTACTTC.